Listed here are 3 T cell receptor beta chains from one sample, sequenced in a study of brain T cells in children with intractable seizures. Stated time point: blood from clinic visit 5 months post-surgery; TSC patient then seizure free. The protocol was immunoSEQ multiplex PCR, while the TCRdb copy is restricted to in-frame clones and leaves out a portion. The profile covers about 350,000 clones, with about 94% appearing a single time and under 7% taken by the ten largest. The source was peripheral blood, collected approximately 5 months after surgery. These TCRs come from a boy in the first two years of life with tuberous sclerosis and intractable seizures.

This clone turned up a few times. CDR3 bases: TGTGCCAGCAGTTATTTAGACTTTGGGGCCGAGGCCTACGAGCAGTACTTC. This encodes CASSYLDFGAEAYEQYF. This chain joins TRBV2 and TRBJ2-7, with D possibly TRBD1 on 5 matching bases. This CDR3 has 17 amino acids. Trimming removed 5 bases from V and 2 bases from J, with 22 bases in between. Germline CDR1 SNHLY, CDR2 FYNNEI.

This chain joins TRBV7-8 and TRBJ2-2; TRBD1 agrees at 9 bases. The J segment lost 5 bases and the V segment lost 1 base, leaving 8 bases of the junction unmatched. CDR1 and CDR2 from the germline V gene are SGHVS and FQNEAQ. The CDR3 contains 17 residues. The CDR3 here is CASSLDFRTGETGELFF. DNA of the CDR3: TGTGCCAGCAGCTTAGATTTTCGGACAGGGGAAACCGGGGAGCTGTTTTTT.

The chain employs TRBV6-1 and TRBJ1-4; perhaps TRBD1 as D (6 bases). CDR1 is MNHNS and CDR2 is SASEGT in the germline V gene. Trimming stripped 3 bases from V and 4 bases from J, with 9 bases between. The length of the CDR3 is 14 residues. For the CDR3, the DNA is TGTGCCAGCAGTGATCCGGACAGTAATGAAAAACTGTTTTTT. Translation: CASSDPDSNEKLFF.